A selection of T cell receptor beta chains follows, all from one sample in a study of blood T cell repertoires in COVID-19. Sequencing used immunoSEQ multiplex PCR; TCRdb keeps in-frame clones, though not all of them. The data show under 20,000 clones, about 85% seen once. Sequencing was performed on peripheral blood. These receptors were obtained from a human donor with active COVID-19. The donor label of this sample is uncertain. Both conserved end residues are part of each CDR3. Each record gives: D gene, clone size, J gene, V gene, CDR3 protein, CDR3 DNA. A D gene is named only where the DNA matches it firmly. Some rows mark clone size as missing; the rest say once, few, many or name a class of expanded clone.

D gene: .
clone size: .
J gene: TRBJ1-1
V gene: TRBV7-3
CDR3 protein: CASSLMGRGTAEAFF
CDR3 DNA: TGTGCCAGCAGCTTAATGGGGCGCGGGACCGCTGAAGCTTTCTTT

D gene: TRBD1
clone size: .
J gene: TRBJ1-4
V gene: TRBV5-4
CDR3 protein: CASSFGTAGRTNEKLFF
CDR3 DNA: TGTGCCAGCAGCTTTGGGACAGCTGGACGGACTAATGAAAAACTGTTTTTT

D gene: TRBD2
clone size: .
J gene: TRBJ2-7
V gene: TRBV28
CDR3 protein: CASSLGLAYLYEQYF
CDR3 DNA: TGTGCCAGCTCACTCGGACTAGCCTACCTTTACGAGCAGTACTTC

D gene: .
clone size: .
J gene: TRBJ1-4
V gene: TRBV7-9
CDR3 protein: CASSSDPGRKLFF
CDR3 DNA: TGTGCCAGCAGCTCGGACCCGGGGAGAAAACTGTTTTTT

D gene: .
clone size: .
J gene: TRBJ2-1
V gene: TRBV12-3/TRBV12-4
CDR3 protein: CASSLASGEQFF
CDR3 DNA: TGTGCCAGCAGTTTAGCGTCGGGTGAGCAGTTCTTC

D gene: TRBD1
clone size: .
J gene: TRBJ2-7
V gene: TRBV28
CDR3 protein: CASSTIGTAEKHYEQYF
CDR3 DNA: TGTGCCAGCAGTACCATCGGGACAGCCGAGAAACACTACGAGCAGTACTTC

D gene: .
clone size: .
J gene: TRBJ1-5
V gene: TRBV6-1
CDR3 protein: CASSDSYNQPQHF
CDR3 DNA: TGTGCCAGCAGTGATTCCTACAATCAGCCCCAGCATTTT

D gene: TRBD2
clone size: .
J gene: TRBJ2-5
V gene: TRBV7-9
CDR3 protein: CASTALAGRETQYF
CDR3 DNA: TGTGCCAGCACGGCACTAGCGGGTAGAGAGACCCAGTACTTC

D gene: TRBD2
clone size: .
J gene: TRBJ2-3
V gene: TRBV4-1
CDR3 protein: CASTLSGSGTDTQYF
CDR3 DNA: TGCGCCAGCACTCTTAGCGGGAGTGGGACAGATACGCAGTATTTT

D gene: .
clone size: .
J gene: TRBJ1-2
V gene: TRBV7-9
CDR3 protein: CASSLVVTDYGYTF
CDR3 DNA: TGTGCCAGCAGCTTAGTTGTGACAGACTATGGCTACACCTTC

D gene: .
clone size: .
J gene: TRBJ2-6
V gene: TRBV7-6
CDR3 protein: CASRPTEFRSGANVLTF
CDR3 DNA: TGTGCCAGCAGACCAACTGAGTTCCGCTCTGGGGCCAACGTCCTGACTTTC

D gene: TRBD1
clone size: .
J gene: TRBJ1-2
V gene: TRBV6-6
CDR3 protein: CASSTPDREVIGYTF
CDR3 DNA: TGTGCCAGCAGTACCCCCGACAGGGAGGTGATAGGCTACACCTTC

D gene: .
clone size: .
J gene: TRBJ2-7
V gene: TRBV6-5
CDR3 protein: CASTPQSGTYEQYF
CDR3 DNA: TGTGCCAGCACCCCCCAGAGCGGTACCTACGAGCAGTACTTC

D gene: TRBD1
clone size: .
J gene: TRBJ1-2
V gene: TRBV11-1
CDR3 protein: CASSLAGQGEGYTF
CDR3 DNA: TGTGCCAGCAGCTTAGCCGGACAGGGTGAAGGCTACACCTTC

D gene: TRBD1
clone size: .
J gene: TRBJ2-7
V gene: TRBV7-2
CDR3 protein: CASRSTGGDIEQYF
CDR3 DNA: TGTGCCAGCAGATCGACAGGGGGAGATATCGAGCAGTACTTC

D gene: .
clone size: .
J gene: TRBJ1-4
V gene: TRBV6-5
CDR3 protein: CASSLGTSGKLFF
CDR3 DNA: TGTGCCAGCAGTCTCGGGACATCTGGGAAACTGTTTTTT

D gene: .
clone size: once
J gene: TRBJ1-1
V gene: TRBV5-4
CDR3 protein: CASSLQGNTEAFF
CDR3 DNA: TGTGCCAGCAGCTTACAGGGAAACACTGAAGCTTTCTTT

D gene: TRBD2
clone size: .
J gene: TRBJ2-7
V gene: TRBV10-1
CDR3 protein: CASSAGLAASYEQYF
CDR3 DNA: TGCGCCAGCAGTGCGGGACTAGCGGCCTCCTACGAGCAGTACTTC

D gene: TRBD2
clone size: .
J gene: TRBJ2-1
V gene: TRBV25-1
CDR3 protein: CASSERGASKAYNEQFF
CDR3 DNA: TGTGCCAGCAGTGAGCGGGGGGCATCCAAAGCCTACAATGAGCAGTTCTTC

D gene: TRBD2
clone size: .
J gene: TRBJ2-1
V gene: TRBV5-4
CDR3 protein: CASSFWRGGGDNEQFF
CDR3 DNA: TGTGCCAGCAGCTTCTGGCGGGGGGGCGGCGACAATGAGCAGTTCTTC

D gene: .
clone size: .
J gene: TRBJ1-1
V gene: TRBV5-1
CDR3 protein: CASKEGLNTEAFF
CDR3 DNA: TGCGCCAGCAAAGAGGGCTTGAACACTGAAGCTTTCTTT

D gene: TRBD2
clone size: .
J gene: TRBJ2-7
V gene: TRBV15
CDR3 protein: CATSPRTSSYEQYF
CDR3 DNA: TGTGCCACCAGCCCCCGGACTAGCTCCTACGAGCAGTACTTC

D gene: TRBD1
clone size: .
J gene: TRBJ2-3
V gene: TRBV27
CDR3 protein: CASSPRTGVADTQYF
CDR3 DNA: TGTGCCAGCAGTCCCCGGACAGGGGTGGCAGATACGCAGTATTTT

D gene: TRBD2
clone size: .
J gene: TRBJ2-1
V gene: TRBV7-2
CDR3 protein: CASSLAELAGGFEQFF
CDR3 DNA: TGTGCCAGCAGCTTAGCTGAACTAGCGGGAGGTTTTGAGCAGTTCTTC

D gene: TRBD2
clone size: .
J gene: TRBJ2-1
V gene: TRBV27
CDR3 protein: CASSLSGRVHADEQFF
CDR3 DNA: TGTGCCAGCAGTTTATCCGGGAGGGTACACGCCGATGAGCAGTTCTTC

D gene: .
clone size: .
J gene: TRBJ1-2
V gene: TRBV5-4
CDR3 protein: CASSLVGGQRDGYTF
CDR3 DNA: TGTGCCAGCAGCTTGGTCGGGGGGCAGCGGGATGGCTACACCTTC